Shown below are 21 T cell receptor beta chains from a single sample sequenced in a study of blood T cells in healthy people across ages. A second roughly 6 to 12 cycle PCR used barcoded and J-beta primers. Each CDR3 protein is one row after TCRdb ran MiXCR on the 5' RACE reads. This table has roughly 700,000 distinct CDR3 sequences, 25% appearing once. These data are also associated with another study on T cells of mothers and their children.

The sequencing sample was made of blood. The receptors here all came from a boy younger than 18 in good health.

The CDR3 DNA reads TGTGCCAGCAGGAGCGGGACAGGAATAGATACGCAGTATTTT. Its translation is CASRSGTGIDTQYF. V gene TRBV28 combines with J gene TRBJ2-3, with a possible D match to TRBD1 (8 bases). Germline V gene sequence: CDR1 MDHEN, CDR2 SYDVKM. The CDR3 sequence is 14 residues long. With 6 bases removed from V and 5 bases from J, the gap between germline ends came to 15 bases.

This clonotype has more than one count but fewer than ten. This chain links TRBV20-1 with TRBJ2-7, with TRBD1 matching 7 bases. Germline-derived CDR1 and CDR2 are DFQATT and SNEGSKA (reference sequence). V shed 1 base and J 4 bases; nucleotides not matched to a gene: 4. The CDR3 spans 13 residues. The CDR3 region has the DNA TGCAGTGCTAGAGGGGACAGAGAGTACGAGCAGTACTTC. This translates into CSARGDREYEQYF.

This clonotype was seen a few times. The J gene is TRBJ1-1, the V gene TRBV12-3 or TRBV12-4, with 8 bases lining up with TRBD1. CDR3 length equals 14 residues. J lost 4 bases, V lost 6 bases, and 7 bases had no gene match. The CDR3 sequence is CASSQGAAVTEAFF. The DNA of the CDR3 is TGTGCCAGCAGCCAGGGGGCGGCGGTCACTGAAGCTTTCTTT.

In its sample, this clonotype was seen a few times. Because it lacks the conserved phenylalanine or tryptophan at the end, this CDR3 is likely a read error. V and J are TRBV20-1 and TRBJ2-5; 7 bases are a match to TRBD2. The CDR3 spans 14 residues. J was trimmed by 4 bases and V by 3 bases; bases with no gene match: 8. The germline CDR1 and CDR2 sequences are DFQATT and SNEGSKA (reference sequence). CDR3: CSASIGREPETQYL. CDR3 in DNA: TGCAGTGCTAGTATTGGGCGGGAGCCAGAGACCCAGTACCTC.

Comment on this clonotype: Since no conserved phenylalanine or tryptophan closes the CDR3, a read error is the likely cause. This rearrangement joins TRBV5-1 to TRBJ2-5, with 10 bases that match TRBD2. The CDR3 contains 15 residues. The V and J ends lost 7 bases and 3 bases, in that order; junction bases with no gene match: 9. Germline CDR1 is SGHRS and CDR2 is YFSETQ. The CDR3 protein is CASSYSGLAEETQYS. As DNA, the CDR3 is TGCGCCAGCTCCTACTCCGGACTAGCGGAAGAGACCCAGTACTCC.

This clonotype has just a few counts. The chain combines TRBV29-1 with TRBJ1-1, with 8 bases matching TRBD1. There are 15 residues in the CDR3. Trimming cost V 1 base and J 4 bases; bases outside gene matches: 8. Germline V lookup: CDR1 SQVTM, CDR2 ANQGSEA. The CDR3 region is CSVEGPQGVGTEAFF. The CDR3 coding sequence is TGCAGCGTTGAAGGACCACAGGGGGTTGGCACTGAAGCTTTCTTT.

This clonotype turned up a few times. The rearrangement uses TRBV28 and TRBJ2-5; perhaps TRBD2 as D (5 bases). Per the germline V gene, CDR1 is MDHEN and CDR2 is SYDVKM. Trimming stripped 6 bases from V and 5 bases from J, with 13 bases between. This CDR3 has 13 residues. CDR3 in DNA: TGTGCCAGCAGGTCTTTAGGAGGCGAGACCCAGTACTTC. It specifies CASRSLGGETQYF.

This clonotype was seen a few times. This chain links TRBV3-1 with TRBJ1-1; no reliable D call. CDR1 is LGHDT, CDR2 YNNKEL, per germline (reference sequence). Between the trimmed V and J ends, which lost 3 bases and 6 bases, there was a span of 11 bases. The CDR3 totals 13 residues. As DNA, the CDR3 is TGTGCCAGCAGCCAGGGCCCGAAGGCTGAAGCTTTCTTT. Amino acids: CASSQGPKAEAFF.

The J gene is TRBJ2-7, the V gene TRBV11-1; no clear D. The length of the CDR3 is 15 residues. Germline lookup yields CDR1 SGHAT and CDR2 FQDESV (reference sequence). V lost 5 bases and J 3 bases, leaving 17 bases between the germline ends. The CDR3 spells CASSHRTVRSYEQYF. The CDR3 nucleotides read TGTGCCAGCAGCCACCGGACGGTCCGTAGCTACGAGCAGTACTTC.

Only a few counts were recorded for this clonotype. V and J are TRBV12-3 or TRBV12-4 and TRBJ2-1; D gene ambiguous. V was cut by 7 bases and J by 3 bases, with 10 bases left in between. The CDR3 consists of 13 residues. The CDR3 spells CASTLSDYNEQFF. The CDR3 nucleotides are TGTGCCAGCACCCTTTCGGACTACAATGAGCAGTTCTTC.

The chain is built from TRBV29-1 and TRBJ2-3; D remains ambiguous. Trimming removed 3 bases from V and 0 bases from J, with 10 bases in between. The CDR3 runs to 14 residues. Germline V gives CDR1 SQVTM, CDR2 ANQGSEA. CDR3 in amino acids: CSVDGLLSTDTQYF. CDR3 nucleotide sequence: TGCAGCGTTGACGGGCTGCTGAGCACAGATACGCAGTATTTT.

The chain joins TRBV5-1 to TRBJ2-4; D is ambiguous. CDR1 is SGHRS and CDR2 is YFSETQ in the germline V gene. The V end lost 0 bases, the J end lost 5 bases, and 15 bases lay between the germline ends. The CDR3 is made up of 16 amino acids. Written as DNA, the CDR3 is TGCGCCAGCAGCTTGGATTTACGCCAGACCGAAAACATTCAGTACTTC. Protein sequence: CASSLDLRQTENIQYF.

The chain combines TRBV28 with TRBJ2-7; no reliable D call. The CDR3 runs to 14 residues. Trimming left V 5 bases short and J 0 bases short, with 11 bases between. Germline values: CDR1 MDHEN, CDR2 SYDVKM. The DNA of the CDR3 is TGTGCCAGCAGTCTGACTGATCTCTCCTACGAGCAGTACTTC. This gives the protein CASSLTDLSYEQYF.

The V and J genes are TRBV7-2 and TRBJ2-5; TRBD2 might be the D (6 bases). The closer fit of TRBJ2-1 to the DNA end suggests the J call may be wrong. The length of the CDR3 is 15 residues. Per germline, CDR1 SGHTA and CDR2 FQGNSA. The CDR3 coding sequence is TGTGCCAGCAGCTTCCGGGGAGGCGACTACAATGAGCAGTTCTTC. This translates into CASSFRGGDYNEQFF.

CDR3 nucleotide sequence: TGTGCCACCAGCAGAGGGGAGAGAGTTGAACTGTTTTTT. Translating it yields CATSRGERVELFF. This sequence joins TRBV15 and TRBJ1-4; D is undetermined. The CDR3 totals 13 residues. Germline CDR1 reads LNHNV; CDR2 reads YYDKDF (reference sequence). V shed 1 base and J shed 12 bases, with 12 bases lying between them.

J is TRBJ2-4 and V is TRBV4-3; 7 positions match TRBD1. The CDR3 spans 18 residues. Germline V gene sequence: CDR1 LGHNA, CDR2 YSLEER. The V and J ends lost 2 bases and 4 bases, in that order; junction bases with no gene match: 14. The CDR3 coding sequence is TGCGCCAGCAGCCAACACTTAACCGGGACAGAGGCGAAAAACATTCAGTACTTC. It translates to CASSQHLTGTEAKNIQYF.

V gene TRBV2 combines with J gene TRBJ1-5; D is possibly TRBD1 (5 bases). V lost 3 bases to trimming and J lost 1 base, with 10 bases between them. Per germline, CDR1 SNHLY and CDR2 FYNNEI. The CDR3 spans 15 residues. CDR3 sequence (DNA): TGTGCCAGCAGTGACGAGACAGTAAGCAATCAGCCCCAGCATTTT. Its protein product is CASSDETVSNQPQHF.

This chain joins TRBV12-3 or TRBV12-4 and TRBJ2-3; 10 bases match TRBD2. The CDR3 is 15 residues long. The V and J ends lost 3 bases and 6 bases, in that order; junction bases with no gene match: 6. Here the CDR3 reads CASSFTSGVRDTQYF. CDR3 coding DNA: TGTGCCAGCAGTTTCACTAGCGGGGTCCGGGATACGCAGTATTTT.

V is TRBV20-1 and J is TRBJ2-1; 7 positions agree with TRBD1. The J call may be incorrect, as the DNA end agrees better with TRBJ2-7. The CDR3 has 15 residues. Germline CDR1 is DFQATT and CDR2 is SNEGSKA (reference sequence). The CDR3 DNA reads TGCAGTGCTAGGTTGGACAGGCCCCTTGAAGACGAGCAGTACTTC. It is translated as CSARLDRPLEDEQYF.

This clonotype was seen only a few times. The genes are TRBV7-2 and TRBJ2-1, with D perhaps TRBD2 (5 bases). Germline V gene sequence: CDR1 SGHTA, CDR2 FQGNSA. The CDR3 sequence is 16 residues long. Trimming cost V 2 bases and J 0 bases, with 11 bases left between them. The CDR3 sequence: CASSLIGSNSYNEQFF. Here the CDR3 DNA reads TGTGCCAGCAGCTTAATAGGGAGTAACTCCTACAATGAGCAGTTCTTC. Supplemented by reference TRBV7-2 and TRBJ2-1, the full variable domain reads GAGVSQSPSNKVTEKGKDVELRCDPISGHTALYWYRQSLGQGLEFLIYFQGNSAPDKSGLPSDRFSAERTGGSVSTLTIQRTQQEDSAVYLCASSLIGSNSYNEQFFGPGTRLTVL.

This clonotype has only a few counts. The rearrangement joins TRBV7-9 to TRBJ2-1; 9 bases align to TRBD2. The trim removed 5 bases at V and 0 bases at J, leaving 2 bases unmatched. This CDR3 has 15 residues. Germline CDR1 is SEHNR and CDR2 is FQNEAQ (reference sequence). The CDR3 loop reads CASSPSGVSYNEQFF. The CDR3 bases are TGTGCCAGCAGCCCTAGCGGGGTCTCCTACAATGAGCAGTTCTTC.